Each of the 12 T cell receptor beta chains below was sequenced from the same sample in a study of blood T cell repertoires in COVID-19. Method: immunoSEQ multiplex PCR; TCRdb's copy keeps in-frame clones and lacks some. This sample has 200,000 to 300,000 clones; around nine tenths occur once, and the top ten carry roughly 0.79%. Material: peripheral blood. The receptor set was obtained from a man aged 30 to 45 with COVID-19, enrolled during active disease.

This chain joins TRBV7-2 and TRBJ1-2, with D perhaps matching TRBD1 (6 bases). Germline loops: CDR1 SGHTA, CDR2 FQGNSA. The CDR3 totals 14 residues. Trimming left V 3 bases short and J 4 bases short, with 12 bases between. CDR3 sequence (DNA): TGTGCCAGCAGCTTCGCGACAGGCTCCTATGGCTACACCTTC. Residues: CASSFATGSYGYTF.

The chain has TRBV19 and TRBJ2-1; 10 nucleotides line up with TRBD1. The V gene end was trimmed by 6 bases and the J gene end by 7 bases; junction bases not matched to a gene: 12. Germline CDR1 is LNHDA and CDR2 is SQIVND (reference sequence). The CDR3 contains 16 residues. CDR3 sequence reads: CASSLGTGERGNEQFF. CDR3 DNA: TGTGCCAGTAGCCTCGGGACAGGGGAGAGGGGAAATGAGCAGTTCTTC.

This chain links TRBV10-3 with TRBJ2-6, with D unclear. CDR3 length: 16 residues. V dropped 6 bases and J dropped 2 bases, with 14 bases sitting between them. Germline V gene sequence: CDR1 ENHRY, CDR2 SYGVKD. The CDR3 coding sequence is TGTGCCATCAGCGCTTCTGGGCCTACTGGGGCCAACGTCCTGACTTTC. It codes for CAISASGPTGANVLTF.

The chain uses TRBV6-5 and TRBJ1-1; 7 bases line up with TRBD1. Germline V gene lookup returns CDR1 MNHEY and CDR2 SVGAGI. The CDR3 extends over 15 amino acids. The V and J ends lost 6 bases and 5 bases, in that order; junction bases with no gene match: 12. DNA for the CDR3: TGTGCCAGCAGACGGACAGGTGAGAGTTGGACTGAAGCTTTCTTT. Its translation is CASRRTGESWTEAFF.

J is TRBJ2-3 and V is TRBV7-9; TRBD1 matches at 8 bases. The CDR3 spans 15 residues. The germline gives CDR1 SEHNR, CDR2 FQNEAQ (reference sequence). V lost 6 bases and J lost 1; bases outside the gene matches: 6. The CDR3 DNA reads as TGTGCCAGCAGGCCCACAGGGGGAGGCACAGATACGCAGTATTTT. It specifies CASRPTGGGTDTQYF.

J is TRBJ2-2 and V is TRBV6-4, with a weak D call TRBD1 (5 bases). Looked up from germline, CDR1 is MRHNA and CDR2 is SNTAGT. V was clipped by 6 bases and J by 1 base, with 21 bases between them. This CDR3 has 18 amino acids. This CDR3 is CASRHRPCQGLNTGELFF. The CDR3 region has the DNA TGTGCCAGCAGGCATCGGCCATGCCAGGGTCTGAACACCGGGGAGCTGTTTTTT.

The chain links TRBV16 to TRBJ2-7; 9 bases are a match to TRBD1. CDR1 is KGHSY, CDR2 FQNENV, per germline. CDR3 length: 16 amino acids. J gave up 2 bases and V 4 bases, and 9 bases lay outside the gene matches. CDR3 DNA sequence: TGTGCCAGCAGCCTCTCAGGGGGGACAGGGACCTACGAGCAGTACTTC. Translated: CASSLSGGTGTYEQYF.

The chain uses TRBV6-5 and TRBJ1-2; maybe TRBD1 (5 bases). The CDR3 totals 14 residues. Trimming pared 2 bases from V and 4 bases from J, leaving 11 bases between. Looked up from germline, CDR1 is MNHEY and CDR2 is SVGAGI. CDR3 amino acids: CASSYDGGGYGYTF. CDR3 nucleotides: TGTGCCAGCAGTTACGATGGGGGGGGCTATGGCTACACCTTC.

This sequence joins TRBV7-9 and TRBJ1-1; no firm D call. The CDR3 contains 16 residues. CDR1 and CDR2 from the germline V gene are SEHNR and FQNEAQ (reference sequence). The ends were cut back, 2 bases at V and 0 bases at J, with 13 bases in the middle. The CDR3 nucleotides are TGTGCCAGCAGCTTAACATTCTCAGGCATGAACACTGAAGCTTTCTTT. This gives the protein CASSLTFSGMNTEAFF.

This clone was observed once. The chain is built from TRBV5-1 and TRBJ2-3; 12 bases align to TRBD2. With 4 bases clipped from V and 4 bases from J, the junction kept 10 bases outside the gene matches. The CDR3 sequence is 17 residues long. Germline values: CDR1 SGHRS, CDR2 YFSETQ. The CDR3: CASSRVSSGGASDTQYF. The CDR3 DNA is TGCGCCAGCAGCCGGGTCTCTAGCGGGGGGGCTTCAGATACGCAGTATTTT.

The rearrangement joins TRBV11-2 to TRBJ2-5; D is unclear. This CDR3 has 12 amino acids. Germline V gene sequence: CDR1 SGHAT, CDR2 FQNNGV. This CDR3 reads CARPRSGKTQYF. CDR3 nucleotides: TGTGCGAGACCGCGGTCTGGAAAGACCCAGTACTTC.

The CDR3 spells CASSEGGVKNIQYF. CDR3 sequence (DNA): TGTGCCAGCAGTGAGGGGGGAGTCAAAAACATTCAGTACTTC. The rearrangement links TRBV6-4 to TRBJ2-4; D possibly corresponds to TRBD2 (6 bases). Per the germline V gene, CDR1 is MRHNA and CDR2 is SNTAGT. V gave up 3 bases and J gave up 3 bases, with 9 bases separating them. The CDR3 consists of 14 residues.